The clone carrying this TCR beta chain has only a few counts. The antigen is undetermined. A second PCR, run for about 7 to 11 cycles, used a sample-barcoded 5' primer plus a J-beta primer mix. Each of the samples gave a minimum of 3 million paired-end reads that contained CDR3. MiXCR, applied by TCRdb to the 5' RACE reads, yields one record per CDR3 protein. The sample contains over 600,000 distinct CDR3 sequences, 40% to 45% of which appear only once. The data derive from a study of blood T cells in healthy people across ages. Study results and caveats: Both higher diversity and more naive CD4+ cells marked long-lived donors when set against aged donors. Diversity of TCR beta per million T cells declined in a roughly linear way with age.

Germline V lookup: CDR1 DFQATT, CDR2 SNEGSKA (reference sequence). Germline trimming cut 3 bases from V and 1 base from J; bases unmatched to any gene: 14. The CDR3 covers 19 residues. The sample was blood. The origin of this receptor is an elderly man in good health. This chain uses TRBV20-1 with TRBJ2-6, with 8 positions matching TRBD2. Here the CDR3 DNA reads TGCAGTGCTAGTGGTGGAGAGCGGGGGTTTCAGTCTGGGGCCAACGTCCTGACTTTC. Translation: CSASGGERGFQSGANVLTF.